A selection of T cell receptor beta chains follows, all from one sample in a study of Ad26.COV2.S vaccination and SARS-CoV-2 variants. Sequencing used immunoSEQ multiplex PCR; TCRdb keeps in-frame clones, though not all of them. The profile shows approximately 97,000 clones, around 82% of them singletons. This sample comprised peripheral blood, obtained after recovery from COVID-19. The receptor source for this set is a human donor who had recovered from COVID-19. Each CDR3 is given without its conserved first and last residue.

CDR3: ASSYSPQGLTDTQY
V: TRBV6-5
J: TRBJ2-3
length: 14

CDR3: AWSWTGPETQY
V: TRBV30
J: TRBJ2-5
length: 11

CDR3: ATSRLNRETGNTIY
V: TRBV15
J: TRBJ1-3
length: 14

CDR3: ASSFGLNLAYGYT
V: TRBV28
J: TRBJ1-2
length: 13

CDR3: ASSLGTGETQY
V: TRBV5-1
J: TRBJ2-5
length: 11

CDR3: ASSSPSSREQC
V: TRBV7-2
J: TRBJ2-7
length: 11

CDR3: ASSRTGNTGELF
V: TRBV6-5
J: TRBJ2-2
length: 12

CDR3: ASSQDILGGYT
V: TRBV3-1/TRBV3-2
J: TRBJ1-2
length: 11

CDR3: ASSPASGEETQY
V: TRBV5-6
J: TRBJ2-5
length: 12

CDR3: ASGSFEPQH
V: TRBV2
J: TRBJ1-5
length: 9

CDR3: ASSQVAGAGTDTQY
V: TRBV3-1/TRBV3-2
J: TRBJ2-3
length: 14

CDR3: ASSLVAGGPLNEQF
V: TRBV28
J: TRBJ2-1
length: 14

CDR3: ASSPRLQETQY
V: TRBV27
J: TRBJ2-5
length: 11

CDR3: ASSEGRGGYEQY
V: TRBV2
J: TRBJ2-7
length: 12

CDR3: ASSDIGVYGNTIY
V: TRBV2
J: TRBJ1-3
length: 13

CDR3: ASSLFRESQPQH
V: TRBV7-2
J: TRBJ1-5
length: 12

CDR3: ASSLGQEANYGYT
V: TRBV4-2
J: TRBJ1-2
length: 13

CDR3: ASSPGTENSPLH
V: TRBV18
J: TRBJ1-6
length: 12

CDR3: ASRGHDRLNYGYT
V: TRBV2
J: TRBJ1-2
length: 13

CDR3: ASRLPGVNEQY
V: TRBV28
J: TRBJ2-7
length: 11

CDR3: ASSYTVTTNSPLH
V: TRBV7-9
J: TRBJ1-6
length: 13

CDR3: ASSEPPGVNSPLH
V: TRBV6-1
J: TRBJ1-6
length: 13

CDR3: SVDGQGVYGYT
V: TRBV29-1
J: TRBJ1-2
length: 11

CDR3: ASSFFSTGELF
V: TRBV5-5
J: TRBJ2-2
length: 11

CDR3: ASSLTVQGEYGYT
V: TRBV7-6
J: TRBJ1-2
length: 13

CDR3: ASSRRSGVANYGYT
V: TRBV5-1
J: TRBJ1-2
length: 14

CDR3: ASSLTPGGGGRTDTQY
V: TRBV7-3
J: TRBJ2-3
length: 16

CDR3: ASSQRDRGLVGYT
V: TRBV4-3
J: TRBJ1-2
length: 13

CDR3: ASTQGPGEGYGYT
V: TRBV4-2
J: TRBJ1-2
length: 13

CDR3: ASSLELAWNTGELF
V: TRBV7-2
J: TRBJ2-2
length: 14

CDR3: ASSSRGELGYNEQF
V: TRBV18
J: TRBJ2-1
length: 14

CDR3: SVTILSEAF
V: TRBV29-1
J: TRBJ1-1
length: 9

CDR3: ASSTRTGADQPQH
V: TRBV7-2
J: TRBJ1-5
length: 13

CDR3: ATSLNRALLRRHEQY
V: TRBV15
J: TRBJ2-7
length: 15

CDR3: ASSHRDKETQY
V: TRBV5-1
J: TRBJ2-5
length: 11

CDR3: ASTGREGNTEAF
V: TRBV28
J: TRBJ1-1
length: 12

CDR3: ASSPSQGNSPLH
V: TRBV19
J: TRBJ1-6
length: 12

CDR3: ASQKTLEEKLF
V: TRBV5-5
J: TRBJ1-4
length: 11